The clone carrying this T cell receptor (beta chain) showed up just once. The entry originates in a study of blood T cell repertoires in COVID-19. Looking at the study overall: Some COVID-19 samples were acute and others convalescent; all came from the United States, Italy and Spain. T cells, B-cell-depleted T cells, or PBMCs provided the cDNA or gDNA that served as material.

In the original processing: Cell counts per sample came from amplifying reference gene primers. TCRdb keeps only in-frame clones here, not all; method: immunoSEQ multiplex PCR. From that table come the V and J calls and clone size; the DNA was used to work out D and trimming. The repertoire includes around 100,000 clones, 80% to 85% of them detected once, and nearly 0.85% sits in the top ten. V shed 5 bases and J shed 0 bases, with 7 bases lying between them. Germline V gives CDR1 MNHEY, CDR2 SVGAGI. This CDR3 contains 13 residues. V is TRBV6-5 and J is TRBJ1-1; D is unclear. Sequenced material: peripheral blood. This TCR derives from an older woman with acute or convalescent COVID-19. CDR3 in amino acids: CASSTQVNTEAFF. Here the CDR3 DNA reads TGTGCCAGCAGTACCCAGGTGAACACTGAAGCTTTCTTT.